A single sample gave rise to the 23 T cell receptor beta chains below, sequenced in a study of T cells in lung cancer brain metastases. TCRdb's table, derived via immunoSEQ multiplex PCR, lists solely in-frame clones and lacks some. The profile covers 5,000 or so clones, with more than 85% appearing a single time and less than 4.5% taken by the ten largest. The sample consisted of tumor tissue from the primary lung tumor. These receptors were obtained from a man between 65 and 85 years old with non-small cell lung cancer.

The rearrangement links TRBV6-5 to TRBJ2-3; D not certain. Germline assignment: CDR1 MNHEY and CDR2 SVGAGI. The V gene lost 5 bases and the J gene lost 2 bases, with 17 bases spanning the gap. CDR3 length: 16 residues. The CDR3 loop reads CASSNFRRIDTDTQYF. The CDR3 DNA sequence: TGTGCCAGCAGTAACTTTAGGCGCATCGACACAGATACGCAGTATTTT.

This clone was seen just once. The J gene is TRBJ1-2, the V gene TRBV14; weak D call: TRBD1 (5 bases). The germline gives CDR1 SGHDN, CDR2 FVKESK. The CDR3 extends over 14 amino acids. Trimming cost V 5 bases and J 2 bases, with 12 bases left between them. CDR3 nucleotide sequence: TGTGCCAGCAGCGACGGACGGGGCAACTATGGCTACACCTTC. This translates into CASSDGRGNYGYTF.

V and J are TRBV6-5 and TRBJ2-7; 9 nucleotides align to TRBD1. Looked up from germline, CDR1 is MNHEY and CDR2 is SVGAGI. This CDR3 region has 14 residues. Trimming took 7 bases from V and 3 from J; bases not matched to a gene: 7. CDR3 coding DNA: TGTGCCAGCAAAACGACAGGGGGAAACTACGAGCAGTACTTC. It encodes CASKTTGGNYEQYF.

The genes are TRBV27 and TRBJ2-7; 7 bases are a match to TRBD2. Germline CDR1 is MNHEY and CDR2 is SMNVEV (reference sequence). V lost 1 base to trimming and J lost 5 bases; unmatched junction nucleotides: 11. The CDR3 has 16 amino acids. The chain's CDR3 is CASSLWAGEYKDEQYF. The DNA for the CDR3 is TGTGCCAGCAGTTTATGGGCGGGAGAATATAAAGACGAGCAGTACTTC.

The chain couples TRBV7-2 to TRBJ2-5, with TRBD2 matching 13 bases. This CDR3 is 16 amino acids long. The V and J ends lost 4 bases and 5 bases, in that order; junction bases with no gene match: 7. Germline assignment: CDR1 SGHTA and CDR2 FQGNSA. The CDR3 DNA reads TGTGCCAGCAGCTCAGGGACTAGCGGGAAGTCGGAGACCCAGTACTTC. Translated, it gives CASSSGTSGKSETQYF. Drawing the rest from reference TRBV7-2 and TRBJ2-5, the complete variable domain is GAGVSQSPSNKVTEKGKDVELRCDPISGHTALYWYRQSLGQGLEFLIYFQGNSAPDKSGLPSDRFSAERTGGSVSTLTIQRTQQEDSAVYLCASSSGTSGKSETQYFGPGTRLLVL.

Notes on this clone: The junction shows a germline mismatch at one end, possibly a read error. The chain has TRBV25-1 and TRBJ1-6; no clear D. The germline V gene has CDR1 MGHDK and CDR2 SYGVNS. The CDR3 sequence is 12 residues long. CDR3 protein: CASSYANSPFHF. Written as DNA, the CDR3 is TGTGCCAGCAGCTACGCCAATTCACCCTTCCACTTT. The full variable domain, its missing parts supplied by reference TRBV25-1 and TRBJ1-6, is EADIYQTPRYLVIGTGKKITLECSQTMGHDKMYWYQQDPGMELHLIHYSYGVNSTEKGDLSSESTVSRIRTEHFPLTLESARPSHTSQYLCASSYANSPFHFGNGTRLTVT.

V gene TRBV11-2 combines with J gene TRBJ2-5, with 8 bases lining up with TRBD1. Germline CDR1 SGHAT, CDR2 FQNNGV. The V gene end was trimmed by 3 bases and the J gene end by 5 bases; junction bases not matched to a gene: 11. This CDR3 contains 16 residues. The CDR3 is CASSLGLRGRAETQYF. DNA for the CDR3: TGTGCCAGCAGCTTGGGCCTCAGGGGGCGCGCGGAGACCCAGTACTTC.

This clone is a singleton in its sample. The chain links TRBV28 to TRBJ1-2; D might be TRBD1 (5 bases). V was pared by 5 bases and J by 0 bases, with 19 bases between. The CDR3 has 17 residues. Germline assignment: CDR1 MDHEN and CDR2 SYDVKM. DNA of the CDR3: TGTGCCAGCAGTACCCCCCCCCACAGGCTTACTAACTATGGCTACACCTTC. It encodes CASSTPPHRLTNYGYTF.

CDR3 amino acids: CASSLQGPDIQYF. The CDR3 nucleotides are TGTGCCAGCAGTTTACAGGGTCCGGACATTCAGTACTTC. The genes are TRBV6-6 and TRBJ2-4, with D possibly matching TRBD1 (6 bases). This CDR3 region has 13 residues. Trimming took off 4 bases at V and 8 bases at J, with 12 bases between the two ends. Germline V lookup: CDR1 MNHNY, CDR2 SVGAGI (reference sequence).

The genes are TRBV19 and TRBJ2-2, with 11 bases fitting TRBD2. CDR1 LNHDA and CDR2 SQIVND come from the germline V gene (reference sequence). There are 17 residues in the CDR3. With 3 bases clipped from V and 6 bases from J, the junction kept 9 bases outside the gene matches. The CDR3 protein is CASSIVAGGADAGELFF. CDR3 DNA sequence: TGTGCCAGTAGTATTGTAGCGGGGGGGGCGGACGCCGGGGAGCTGTTTTTT.

The CDR3 loop is CASSLRAAYEQYF. CDR3 DNA sequence: TGCGCCAGCAGCTTGCGGGCAGCCTACGAGCAGTACTTC. This chain connects TRBV5-1 to TRBJ2-7; no firm D call. The CDR3 is 13 residues long. V lost 1 base, J lost 2 bases, and 7 bases lay in between. Germline V CDR1 and CDR2: SGHRS, YFSETQ.

This chain joins TRBV10-3 and TRBJ1-1, with D possibly TRBD1 on 5 matching bases. The CDR3 extends over 12 amino acids. Germline V lookup: CDR1 ENHRY, CDR2 SYGVKD. V was pared by 6 bases and J by 4 bases, with 9 bases between. The DNA of the CDR3 is TGTGCCATCAGCCAGGGTTCCACTGAAGCTTTCTTT. It yields the protein CAISQGSTEAFF.

This chain links TRBV30 with TRBJ1-6, with TRBD1 matching over 8 bases. J gave up 3 bases and V 3 bases, and 7 bases lay outside the gene matches. Germline-derived CDR1 and CDR2 are GTSNPN and SVGIG (reference sequence). The CDR3 has 16 amino acids. Here the CDR3 reads CAWRGDRGNYNSPLHF. CDR3 coding DNA: TGTGCCTGGAGGGGCGACAGGGGAAACTATAATTCACCCCTCCACTTT.

The chain couples TRBV11-3 to TRBJ1-2, with D unclear. The CDR3 sequence is 17 residues long. Trimming removed 3 bases at V and 0 bases at J, with 17 bases between. Looked up from germline, CDR1 is SGHNT and CDR2 is YENEEA. The chain's CDR3 is CASSFPPSPASNYGYTF. Written as DNA, the CDR3 is TGTGCCAGCAGCTTCCCCCCCAGCCCTGCCTCTAACTATGGCTACACCTTC. Using reference TRBV11-3 and TRBJ1-2 for the parts outside the CDR3, the full variable domain is EAGVVQSPRYKIIEKKQPVAFWCNPISGHNTLYWYLQNLGQGPELLIRYENEEAVDDSQLPKDRFSAERLKGVDSTLKIQPAELGDSAVYLCASSFPPSPASNYGYTFGSGTRLTVV.

The V call is TRBV6-5, the J call TRBJ1-1; no firm D call. Germline V gene sequence: CDR1 MNHEY, CDR2 SVGAGI. The V and J ends lost 5 bases and 6 bases respectively, with 13 bases between them. The CDR3 covers 13 residues. The CDR3 DNA follows: TGTGCCAGCAGTGCCGGGATGGCGGCTGAAGCTTTCTTT. This gives the protein CASSAGMAAEAFF.

This clone occurred a few times. The chain has TRBV6-1 and TRBJ1-1; maybe TRBD1 (6 bases). Trimming pared 3 bases from V and 1 base from J, leaving 9 bases between. The V gene's germline CDR1 is MNHNS and CDR2 SASEGT. The CDR3 length is 14 residues. CDR3 residues: CASSDRGGNTEAFF. CDR3 bases: TGTGCCAGCAGTGACAGGGGTGGGAACACTGAAGCTTTCTTT.

The genes are TRBV11-1 and TRBJ1-1; D remains ambiguous. V shed 6 bases and J shed 4 bases, with 12 bases lying between them. The CDR3 contains 13 residues. Germline CDR1 SGHAT, CDR2 FQDESV (reference sequence). Here the CDR3 reads CASSSRRLTEAFF. The DNA for the CDR3 is TGTGCCAGCAGTTCCCGGCGGCTCACTGAAGCTTTCTTT.

The chain carries TRBV21-1 and TRBJ1-5. TRBV21-1 is tagged as a pseudogene. The CDR3 is made up of 15 amino acids. CDR3 DNA sequence: TGTGCCAGCGGCCGAGGGAGATGGGGCAATCAGCCCCAGCATTTT. Protein: CASGRGRWGNQPQHF.

The chain joins TRBV11-2 to TRBJ1-2; tentatively, D is TRBD1 (5 bases). In germline, CDR1 is SGHAT, CDR2 FQNNGV. The CDR3 covers 12 residues. V lost 5 bases to trimming and J lost 5 bases, with 9 bases between them. The CDR3 region is CASSGRVYGYTF. CDR3 sequence (DNA): TGTGCCAGCAGCGGCAGGGTTTATGGCTACACCTTC.

CDR3 amino acids: CATSRDPQGGGYGYTF. As DNA, the CDR3 is TGTGCCACCAGCAGAGACCCCCAGGGGGGGGGATATGGCTACACCTTC. The chain joins TRBV15 to TRBJ1-2; 7 nucleotides match TRBD1. This CDR3 is built from 16 residues. The V segment lost 0 bases and the J segment 5 bases; nucleotides outside the gene matches: 9. The germline CDR1 and CDR2 sequences are LNHNV and YYDKDF (reference sequence).

Points on this clone: One junction end does not reproduce the germline sequence, and a read error may be involved. The sample contains more than one DNA sequence encoding this CDR3. The chain recombines TRBV4-3 with TRBJ1-1, with 9 bases matching TRBD1. Per the germline V gene, CDR1 is LGHNA and CDR2 is YSLEER. The CDR3 contains 15 residues. Here the CDR3 DNA reads TGCGCCAGTAGCCAAGCAGCGACAGGGGGCACTGAAGCTTTCTTT. This sequence encodes CASSQAATGGTEAFF.

V is TRBV5-4 and J is TRBJ2-3, with D uncertain. The CDR3 length is 14 residues. Germline V lookup: CDR1 SGHNT, CDR2 YYREEE (reference sequence). V was cut by 0 bases and J by 1 base, with 6 bases left in between. The CDR3 protein is CASSLDSGTDTQYF. The CDR3 DNA reads TGTGCCAGCAGCTTGGACAGCGGCACAGATACGCAGTATTTT.

The chain joins TRBV5-6 to TRBJ2-2, with TRBD1 matching over 10 bases. This CDR3 has 15 amino acids. In germline, CDR1 is SGHDT, CDR2 YYEEEE. The V and J ends lost 3 bases and 6 bases, in that order; junction bases with no gene match: 5. The CDR3 region is CASSWGTGVAGELFF. CDR3 coding DNA: TGTGCCAGCAGCTGGGGGACAGGGGTCGCCGGGGAGCTGTTTTTT. The entire variable domain, with the rest obtained from reference TRBV5-6 and TRBJ2-2, is as follows: DAGVTQSPTHLIKTRGQQVTLRCSPKSGHDTVSWYQQALGQGPQFIFQYYEEEERQRGNFPDRFSGHQFPNYSSELNVNALLLGDSALYLCASSWGTGVAGELFFGEGSRLTVL.